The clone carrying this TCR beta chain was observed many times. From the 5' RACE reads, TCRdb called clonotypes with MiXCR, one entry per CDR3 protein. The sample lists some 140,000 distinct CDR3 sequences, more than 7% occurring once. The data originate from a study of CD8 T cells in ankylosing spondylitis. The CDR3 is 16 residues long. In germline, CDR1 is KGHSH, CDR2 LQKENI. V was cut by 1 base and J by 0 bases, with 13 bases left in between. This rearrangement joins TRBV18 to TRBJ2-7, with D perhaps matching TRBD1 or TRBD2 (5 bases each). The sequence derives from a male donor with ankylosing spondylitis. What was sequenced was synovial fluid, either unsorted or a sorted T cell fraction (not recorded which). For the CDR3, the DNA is TGTGCCAGCTCACCACAAATGGCAGGGAGCTCCTACGAGCAGTACTTC. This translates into CASSPQMAGSSYEQYF.